This entry lists 18 T cell receptor beta chains sequenced from one sample in a study of blood T cell repertoires in COVID-19. Clones were read by immunoSEQ multiplex PCR, and TCRdb kept only the in-frame ones, dropping some. Among almost 250,000 clones listed, around 88% were seen once. Material for sequencing was PBMCs or T cells enriched from blood (not recorded which). The receptors were gathered from a woman in her 30s who had recovered from COVID-19.

This clone was seen once. The CDR3 DNA reads TGTGCCAGCAGCTCGGGGTCCTCAACGGCCCAGCCCCAGCATTTT. Translation: CASSSGSSTAQPQHF. The chain combines TRBV5-4 with TRBJ1-5; no firm D call. The V gene lost 3 bases and the J gene lost 7 bases, with 17 bases spanning the gap. The CDR3 runs 15 residues. CDR1 and CDR2 from the germline V gene are SGHNT and YYREEE (reference sequence).

The chain recombines TRBV27 with TRBJ1-5, with TRBD1 matching 8 bases. The V and J ends lost 4 bases and 6 bases, in that order; junction bases with no gene match: 8. This CDR3 comprises 15 residues. The V gene's germline CDR1 is MNHEY and CDR2 SMNVEV (reference sequence). CDR3 in amino acids: CASSSQGGIVQPQHF. The CDR3 bases are TGTGCCAGCAGTTCACAGGGGGGGATTGTTCAGCCCCAGCATTTT.

This chain joins TRBV7-2 and TRBJ2-1; D unresolved. Germline V gives CDR1 SGHTA, CDR2 FQGNSA. V was trimmed by 3 bases and J by 0 bases, leaving 9 bases between them. This CDR3 spans 15 amino acids. As DNA, the CDR3 is TGTGCCAGCAGCTTGGAGCCAAGCTCCTACAATGAGCAGTTCTTC. Its protein is CASSLEPSSYNEQFF.

The CDR3: CASSLLGAEPQHF. The CDR3 region has the DNA TGTGCCAGCAGTTTACTCGGAGCGGAGCCCCAGCATTTT. V is TRBV28 and J is TRBJ1-5; D is undetermined. Germline V gene data show CDR1 as MDHEN and CDR2 as SYDVKM. Trimming took off 2 bases at V and 8 bases at J, with 10 bases between the two ends. The CDR3 consists of 13 residues.

The rearrangement uses TRBV10-3 and TRBJ1-4; D is perhaps TRBD1 (6 bases). This CDR3 has 15 residues. Germline CDR1 and CDR2: ENHRY and SYGVKD. Deletions cut 0 bases from V and 8 bases from J, with 13 bases between. CDR3 amino acids: CAISESRGTAEKLFF. The CDR3 nucleotides are TGTGCCATCAGTGAGTCAAGGGGGACCGCGGAAAAACTGTTTTTT.

This clone was detected a few times. The rearrangement links TRBV9 to TRBJ2-2; TRBD2 matches at 10 bases. The ends lost 4 bases at V and 5 bases at J; junction bases unmatched: 5. This CDR3 comprises 15 residues. Germline CDR1 reads SGDLS; CDR2 reads YYNGEE. The CDR3, as DNA: TGTGCCAGCAGCCTTGCTAGCGGGAGTACCGGGGAGCTGTTTTTT. It translates to CASSLASGSTGELFF.

V and J are TRBV6-2 or TRBV6-3 and TRBJ1-1, with 7 bases aligning to TRBD1. The CDR3 spans 11 residues. Germline values: CDR1 MNHEY, CDR2 SVGEGT. Trimming at V came to 5 bases and at J to 11 bases, leaving 5 bases not matched to a gene. CDR3 region: CASSQGTDAFF. In nucleotides, the CDR3 is TGTGCCAGCAGTCAAGGGACAGACGCTTTCTTT.

The V gene is TRBV27, the J gene TRBJ1-2; possibly TRBD1 for D (5 bases). The V and J ends lost 5 bases and 5 bases respectively, with 24 bases between them. CDR1 and CDR2 (germline): MNHEY, SMNVEV (reference sequence). CDR3 length: 17 amino acids. Here the CDR3 reads CASSGSTGTPGLYGYTF. The CDR3 DNA reads TGTGCCAGCAGTGGATCTACCGGGACTCCTGGACTATATGGCTACACCTTC.

Only a few counts were recorded for this clone. This rearrangement joins TRBV28 to TRBJ1-1; D perhaps matches TRBD1 (6 bases). Trimming removed 7 bases at V and 7 bases at J, with 19 bases between. The CDR3 has 14 residues. Germline CDR1 is MDHEN and CDR2 is SYDVKM. Here the CDR3 reads CASTVTGHEFEAFF. CDR3 DNA sequence: TGTGCCAGCACCGTGACAGGACACGAATTTGAAGCTTTCTTT.

J is TRBJ2-2 and V is TRBV29-1, with D possibly being TRBD1 (6 bases). CDR3 length: 13 residues. The germline V and J ends were trimmed by 5 bases and 4 bases, with 11 bases remaining between them. Germline V gene lookup returns CDR1 SQVTM and CDR2 ANQGSEA. CDR3 region: CSVQTGVTGELFF. The CDR3 nucleotides read TGCAGCGTTCAGACAGGAGTCACCGGGGAGCTGTTTTTT.

The chain joins TRBV6-5 to TRBJ1-1; 7 bases line up with TRBD1. Germline V gene data show CDR1 as MNHEY and CDR2 as SVGAGI. Germline trimming cut 0 bases from V and 5 bases from J; bases unmatched to any gene: 6. CDR3 size: 15 residues. CDR3 residues: CASSYSMGTVTEAFF. In nucleotides, the CDR3 is TGTGCCAGCAGTTACTCGATGGGGACAGTGACTGAAGCTTTCTTT.

V is TRBV15 and J is TRBJ1-1; TRBD1 might be the D (5 bases). The CDR3 extends over 12 amino acids. Trimming cost V 2 bases and J 6 bases, with 7 bases left between them. Per germline, CDR1 LNHNV and CDR2 YYDKDF (reference sequence). The CDR3: CATSRQTAEAFF. For the CDR3, the DNA is TGTGCCACCAGCAGACAGACAGCTGAAGCTTTCTTT. The whole variable domain, filled in from reference TRBV15 and TRBJ1-1, reads DAMVIQNPRYQVTQFGKPVTLSCSQTLNHNVMYWYQQKSSQAPKLLFHYYDKDFNNEADTPDNFQSRRPNTSFCFLDIRSPGLGDTAMYLCATSRQTAEAFFGQGTRLTVV.

This chain joins TRBV30 and TRBJ2-7, with D unclear. CDR1 and CDR2 from the germline V gene are GTSNPN and SVGIG (reference sequence). The CDR3 sequence is 13 residues long. In nucleotides, the CDR3 is TGTGCGTACCAGTCCTCCCCCGCTTGGGAGCAGTACTTC. It is translated as CAYQSSPAWEQYF.

The chain recombines TRBV6-2 or TRBV6-3 with TRBJ1-1, with 8 bases that match TRBD1. With V trimmed by 5 bases and J by 3 bases, 14 bases remained unmatched. This CDR3 region has 17 residues. CDR1 is MNHEY, CDR2 SVGEGT, per germline. This CDR3 is CASSDGQGNPIHTEAFF. As DNA, the CDR3 is TGTGCCAGCAGTGACGGACAGGGAAACCCGATACACACTGAAGCTTTCTTT.

The chain employs TRBV27 and TRBJ1-6; possible D gene TRBD1, 6 bases. From germline, CDR1 is MNHEY and CDR2 SMNVEV (reference sequence). CDR3 length: 20 residues. The V end lost 1 base, the J end lost 10 bases, and 29 bases lay between the germline ends. The DNA of the CDR3 is TGTGCCAGCAGTTTATATTCCCCCAGGGGACGGAGAGAAAAAGGGTCACCCCTCCACTTT. Protein sequence: CASSLYSPRGRREKGSPLHF.

The rearrangement links TRBV10-3 to TRBJ2-1; D uncertain. Germline V gives CDR1 ENHRY, CDR2 SYGVKD. V was pared by 4 bases and J by 0 bases, with 13 bases between. The CDR3 covers 16 residues. Here the CDR3 reads CAISGTDLSSYNEQFF. CDR3 in DNA: TGTGCCATCAGTGGTACCGACTTGAGCTCCTACAATGAGCAGTTCTTC.

The genes are TRBV9 and TRBJ2-5; 7 nucleotides align to TRBD2. Germline trimming cut 0 bases from V and 5 bases from J; bases unmatched to any gene: 7. CDR1 and CDR2 from the germline V gene are SGDLS and YYNGEE. The CDR3 loop spans 15 amino acids. The CDR3 loop is CASSVGAGVVETQYF. CDR3 sequence (DNA): TGTGCCAGCAGCGTAGGGGCGGGAGTTGTCGAGACCCAGTACTTC.

CDR3 DNA: TGTGCCAGCTCACCTTCCCCGCAGGGCATTCAGTACTTC. Amino acids: CASSPSPQGIQYF. The genes are TRBV18 and TRBJ2-4, with D perhaps TRBD1 (5 bases). There are 13 residues in the CDR3. Germline CDR1 is KGHSH and CDR2 is LQKENI. V lost 3 bases to trimming and J lost 9 bases, with 12 bases between them.